The T cell receptor beta chain described here comes from a study of post-analysis software for immune sequencing data. Study background: Disease courses included relapsing-remitting, secondary progressive and progressive-relapsing multiple sclerosis. Study conclusions and caveats: Among multiple sclerosis patients, normalized Chao1 diversity was significantly below that of controls. Controls showed lower frequencies than patients for five or six TRBV segments, and TRBV5-6, TRBV5-1 and TRBV20-1 were among these. The authors found that F measure strongly co-clustered same-batch samples.

Unique molecular identifiers were present in the TCR beta cDNA libraries. TCRdb used MiXCR to reprocess the PCR reads, holding one entry per CDR3 protein. The sample records hundreds of thousands of distinct CDR3 sequences, around 53% being singletons. Germline V gene sequence: CDR1 LNHNV, CDR2 YYDKDF (reference sequence). Losses at the gene ends were 3 bases for V and 7 bases for J; bases not matched to a gene: 6. The CDR3 consists of 15 residues. About this clonotype: Its specificity is unknown.

This chain links TRBV15 with TRBJ2-1, with 10 bases identical to TRBD2. The TCR comes from a girl aged 5-17 years with multiple sclerosis. Specimen: blood. The chain's CDR3 is CATSSGTSEMNEQFF. Here the CDR3 DNA reads TGTGCCACCAGCAGCGGGACTAGCGAAATGAATGAGCAGTTCTTC.